The clone carrying this T cell receptor (beta chain) was detected only once. Per the original data handling: Reference gene primer amplification gave estimated nucleated cell counts. Generated by immunoSEQ multiplex PCR, the TCRdb table keeps only in-frame clones and is missing some. The DNA was the basis for D and trimming; V, J and clone size are from that table. Altogether roughly 520,000 clones are present, over 75% being singletons, with the ten largest covering 1.8%. This entry is derived from a study of blood T cell repertoires in COVID-19. Germline V gives CDR1 LGHNA, CDR2 YSLEER. Trimming stripped 5 bases from V and 0 bases from J, with 12 bases between. This CDR3 comprises 15 residues. Cohort assignment relied on participant-reported clinical history.

The sample consisted of PBMCs or T cells enriched from blood (not recorded which). This TCR came from a woman in her forties who had recovered from COVID-19. This sequence joins TRBV4-3 and TRBJ2-3, with D possibly TRBD1 on 6 matching bases. This CDR3 reads CASSARQASTDTQYF. The CDR3 nucleotides are TGCGCCAGCAGCGCGAGACAGGCCAGCACAGATACGCAGTATTTT.